This T cell receptor (beta chain) came from a study of response to subunit inactivated influenza vaccine. Study outcomes and limitations: Few additional T cells are recruited per seasonal influenza vaccination, authors suggested.

This CDR3 has 13 residues. The V and J ends lost 1 base and 4 bases respectively, with 7 bases between them. Per the germline V gene, CDR1 is MNHNS and CDR2 is SASEGT. TCRdb reprocessed the RT-PCR reads via MiXCR and lists one record per CDR3 protein. Here the sample spans fewer than 400,000 distinct CDR3 sequences, less than 25% being singletons. With regard to this clonotype: Its antigen is as yet unknown.

The receptor was derived from a man between 50 and 75 years old who received an inactivated influenza vaccine. The sequencing used PBMCs from blood, collected approximately 20 months after vaccination. This chain connects TRBV6-1 to TRBJ1-2; maybe TRBD1 (5 bases). CDR3 sequence: CASSEEGSYGYTF. The CDR3 DNA sequence: TGTGCCAGCAGTGAAGAGGGGTCCTATGGCTACACCTTC.